The T cell receptor beta chain under discussion was sequenced for a study of shared clonotypes between healthy human individuals. Overall study: Plates per donor: three CD4 naive, three CD4 memory, two CD8 naive, one CD8 memory. Study results and caveats: Sharing across four donors was highest in naive CD4 (around 5%) and lowest in memory CD8 (roughly 0.4%).

With 0 bases removed from V and 6 bases from J, the gap between germline ends came to 9 bases. This CDR3 is built from 13 residues. Germline CDR1 and CDR2: MNHEY and SVGAGI. The assay was carried out at the deep level. Source study methods: Without quality scores, immunoSEQ junctional reads could not be filtered like full-length reads. Produced via immunoSEQ multiplex PCR; TCRdb's table is partial and in-frame only. That table supplies the V and J calls and clone size; D and trimming were determined from the DNA. This table has over a million clones, more than 95% appearing once. This clone has just one count. Its cognate antigen is unknown.

V usage is TRBV6-5 and J usage is TRBJ2-7; D is undetermined. The sequenced material came from naive CD4+ T cells sorted from blood. Indicated subset: CD45RA+ positively selected. This clonotype originated in a man aged 30-40 years in good health. The chain's CDR3 is CASSYSTAREQYF. Written as DNA, the CDR3 is TGTGCCAGCAGTTACTCCACGGCTCGCGAGCAGTACTTC.